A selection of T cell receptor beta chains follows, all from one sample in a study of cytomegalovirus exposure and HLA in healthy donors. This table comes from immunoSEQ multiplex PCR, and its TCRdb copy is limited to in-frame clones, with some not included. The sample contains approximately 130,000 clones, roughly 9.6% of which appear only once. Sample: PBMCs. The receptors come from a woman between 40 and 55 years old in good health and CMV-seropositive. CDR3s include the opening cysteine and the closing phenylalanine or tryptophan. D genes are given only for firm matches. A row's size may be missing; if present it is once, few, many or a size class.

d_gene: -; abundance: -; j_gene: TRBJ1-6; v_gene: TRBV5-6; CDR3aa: CASSWGRGSYNSPLHF
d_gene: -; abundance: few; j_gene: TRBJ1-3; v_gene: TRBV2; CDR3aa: CASSENSSGNTIYF
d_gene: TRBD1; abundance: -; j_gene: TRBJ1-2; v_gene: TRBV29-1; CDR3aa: CSVYRGMGGYTF
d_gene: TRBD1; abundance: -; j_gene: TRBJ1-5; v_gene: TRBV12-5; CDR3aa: CASGSGTGMSNQPQHF
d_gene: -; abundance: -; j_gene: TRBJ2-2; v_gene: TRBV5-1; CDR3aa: CASSLVRQNLNTGELFF
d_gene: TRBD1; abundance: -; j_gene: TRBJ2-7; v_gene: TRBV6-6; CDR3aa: CASSYWTGGGYEQYF
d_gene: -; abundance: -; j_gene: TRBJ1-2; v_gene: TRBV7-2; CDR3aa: CASSLAQYGYTF
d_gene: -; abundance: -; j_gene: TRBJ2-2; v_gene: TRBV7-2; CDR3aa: CASSPGVLVTGELFF
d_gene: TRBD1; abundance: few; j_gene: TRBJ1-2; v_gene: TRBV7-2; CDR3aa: CASSPGQGTANYGYTF
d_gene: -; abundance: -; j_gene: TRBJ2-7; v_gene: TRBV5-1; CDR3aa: CASTRGGAYEQYF
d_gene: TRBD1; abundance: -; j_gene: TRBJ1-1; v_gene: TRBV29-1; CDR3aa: CSVETGGYTEAFF
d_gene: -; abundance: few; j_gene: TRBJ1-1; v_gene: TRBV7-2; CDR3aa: CASSSQTPRGKYTEAFF
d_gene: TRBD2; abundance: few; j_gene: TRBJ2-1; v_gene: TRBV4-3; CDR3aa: CASSQDPLADHNEQFF
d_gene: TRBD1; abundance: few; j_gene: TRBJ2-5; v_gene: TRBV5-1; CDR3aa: CASSLGQGAGETQYF
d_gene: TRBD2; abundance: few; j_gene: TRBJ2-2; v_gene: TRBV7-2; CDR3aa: CASSLVRGGTGELFF
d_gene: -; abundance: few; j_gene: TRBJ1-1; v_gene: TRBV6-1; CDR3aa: CASITGIGGTEAFF
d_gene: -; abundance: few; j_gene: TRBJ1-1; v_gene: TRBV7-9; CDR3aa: CASSLFSGEFEAFF
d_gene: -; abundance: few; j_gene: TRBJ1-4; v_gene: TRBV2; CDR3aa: CASRRVNNEKLFF
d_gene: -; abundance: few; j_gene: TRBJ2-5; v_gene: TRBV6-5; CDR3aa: CASSSGLPKETQYF
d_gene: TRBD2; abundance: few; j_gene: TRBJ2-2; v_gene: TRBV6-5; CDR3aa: CASSSGLAGYTGELFF
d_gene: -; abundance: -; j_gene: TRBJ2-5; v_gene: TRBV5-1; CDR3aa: CASRLLERIHQETQYF
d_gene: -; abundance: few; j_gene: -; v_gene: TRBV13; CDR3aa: CASTHSGGNDEQYF
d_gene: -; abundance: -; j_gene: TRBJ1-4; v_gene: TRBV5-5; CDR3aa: CASSLITSSGGPNEKLFF
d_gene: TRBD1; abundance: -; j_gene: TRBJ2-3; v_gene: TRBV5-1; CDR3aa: CASSDRRQGVTDTQYF
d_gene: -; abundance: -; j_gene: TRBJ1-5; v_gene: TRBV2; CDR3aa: CASVREAGAGGQPQHF
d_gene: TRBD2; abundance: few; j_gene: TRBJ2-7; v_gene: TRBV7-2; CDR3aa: CASSLGKVSGGIRPYEQYF
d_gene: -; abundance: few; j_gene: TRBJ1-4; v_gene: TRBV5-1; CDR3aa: CASSLAQGYEKLFF
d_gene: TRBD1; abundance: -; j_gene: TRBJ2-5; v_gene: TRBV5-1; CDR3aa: CASSLTPGGRETQYF
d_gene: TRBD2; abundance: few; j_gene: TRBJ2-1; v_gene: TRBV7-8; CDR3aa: CASSSSRVAGHYNEQFF
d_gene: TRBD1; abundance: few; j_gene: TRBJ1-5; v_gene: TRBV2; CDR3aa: CASSEWGTGGTGQPQHF
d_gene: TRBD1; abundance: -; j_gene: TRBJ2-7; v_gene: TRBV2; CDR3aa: CASSDPVQGSSYEQYF
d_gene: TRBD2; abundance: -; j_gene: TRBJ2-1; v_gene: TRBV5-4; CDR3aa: CASSLELAGNEQFF